This TCR beta chain was found in a study of human T cells and chemical hapten exposure. One entry per CDR3 protein results from TCRdb running MiXCR on the RACE reads. The profile covers some 46,000 distinct CDR3 sequences, with roughly 4.5% appearing a single time and roughly 1.6% taken by the ten largest. The CDR3 has 16 residues. From germline, CDR1 is SQVTM and CDR2 ANQGSEA. Between the trimmed V and J ends, which lost 0 bases and 4 bases, there was a span of 19 bases. This clonotype was observed many times. Time point of the sample: healthy volunteer bleed at 2 weeks. Whole blood, unfractionated, served as the material for total RNA extraction.

V and J are TRBV29-1 and TRBJ2-7; tentatively, D is TRBD1 (6 bases). Sequenced sample: whole blood. This clonotype was sampled from a female donor in good health. Some clones in this sample may be carry-over from other donors' samples. This CDR3 reads CSVEEGSGQAPYEQYF. The CDR3 DNA reads TGCAGCGTTGAAGAAGGATCGGGACAAGCTCCATACGAGCAGTACTTC.